Described below is a single T cell receptor (beta chain) sequence and its context. This clonotype occurred a few times. Its target antigen remains unknown. Base-call qualities are not available, and no considerably larger clone is one nucleotide away. This entry belongs to a study of T-cell memory formation after mild COVID-19 (dated by TCRdb to the early 2020s). Turning to the overall study: Most TCR sequence clusters were specific to one of the two donors. Longitudinal TCRalpha and TCRbeta repertoire sequencing tracked T-cell clones expanding and contracting after mild COVID-19 in a couple of donors. Two young, previously healthy adult volunteers, one female and one male, were included in the cohort. General study outcomes and caveats: SARS-CoV-2 specificity was not confirmed for the second-wave clones peaking on day 37. Only a couple of mild cases were covered in the study, and larger cohorts including severe cases with pre-infection samples were considered necessary. Some responding clones were found in pre-infection memory, which suggests that pre-existing cross-reactive memory T cells took part in the SARS-CoV-2 response. From day 15 to 85, contracting clones showed balanced CD4/CD8 phenotypes, whereas a second wave of clones that expanded from day 15 to 37 leaned towards CD4+. Contracting CD4+ clones were found mainly in CM and EM memory subsets, while CD8+ clones were enriched in EMRA.

Sequenced on an Illumina NovaSeq 6000. Using 5'RACE with constant-segment primers, TCRalpha and TCRbeta cDNA libraries were constructed, with sample barcodes and unique molecular identifiers added in the process. RNA was extracted from every sample with Trizol reagent. Libraries were amplified in two PCR steps, with a second sample barcode and Illumina TruSeq adapters added in the second step. Libraries were sequenced on an Illumina NovaSeq with 2 x 150 bp paired-end reads. In the authors' own workflow: The reads were demultiplexed and collapsed into UMI-guided consensus sequences using migec v1.2.7. With mixcr v2.1.11, UMI consensuses were aligned to TRA and TRB V and J templates and assembled into clonotypes. A clonotype was counted as expanded or contracted only if both edgeR and NoisET called the change significant, with noise models trained on biological replicates. For edgeR calls, a false discovery rate-adjusted p below 0.01 and a log2 fold-change threshold of 1 were applied. As an exploratory analysis of dynamics, max-normalized trajectories of the 1000 most abundant clonotypes were examined by PCA with hierarchical clustering. Separately sequenced CD4+ and CD8+ repertoires were used to assign the CD4 or CD8 phenotype of responding clones. TCRdb reanalyzed the raw reads on its own, using fastp at Q25 for trimming and MiXCR for clone calling, and kept in-frame beta chains. Records with the same CDR3 protein are collapsed into one entry carrying the most frequent genes and DNA. The V and J calls were not made by the authors but by TCRdb's processing. This sample gives around 470,000 distinct CDR3 sequences in total; 20% of them show up just once. The biggest ten clones account for roughly 8.4% of the sample.

Ficoll-Paque density gradient centrifugation was the method used to isolate PBMCs. The CDR1 and CDR2 encoded by the germline V gene (reference sequence) are DFQATT and SNEGSKA. V gives up 3 bases and J gives up 2 bases, and the segment between their germline ends measures 8 bases. The CDR3 has 13 amino acids, counting the end cysteine and phenylalanine. Just the 39-base CDR3 DNA is kept, in frame starting at base 1. The V and J segments used are TRBV20-1 and TRBJ2-1; perhaps TRBD2 is the D gene, with 5 bases matching. Sequencing was carried out using PBMCs or a T cell subset sorted from them (not recorded which). This clonotype was obtained from an adult woman who had mild COVID-19 (a few samples of this study predate the infection). The sample titles of this study are shuffled in the database, so cell type and time point are left out; the donor was told from shared clones. The CDR3 here reads CSASDGTYNEQFF. Read as DNA, the sequence is TGCAGTGCTAGTGACGGGACCTACAATGAGCAGTTCTTC.